This T cell receptor (beta chain) came from a study of T cell responses to AZD1222 COVID-19 vaccine. General observations from the study: Samples come after the peak T cell response, not at day 14. Clonal diversity may have been underestimated in mostly white British donors.

Assay: immunoSEQ multiplex PCR; the TCRdb copy retains only in-frame clones and omits some. The top ten hold about 24% of the sample, which has 150,000 to 200,000 clones, about 88% seen once. This clone was recorded a few times. The target antigen is unknown. The analysis combined second doses at about 4 or about 12 weeks. The CDR3 is 15 amino acids. V was pared by 6 bases and J by 1 base, with 10 bases between. In germline, CDR1 is SNHLY, CDR2 FYNNEI. V gene TRBV2 combines with J gene TRBJ1-6, with D perhaps matching TRBD1 (6 bases). This receptor was identified in an adult who received the AZD1222 COVID-19 vaccine. Sequencing used peripheral blood, obtained 28 days after the second AZD1222 dose. CDR3 amino acids: CASRVDSSYNSPLHF. The CDR3 DNA reads as TGTGCCAGCAGGGTGGACAGTTCCTATAATTCACCCCTCCACTTT.